Shown below are 3 T cell receptor beta chains from a single sample sequenced in a study of blood T cell repertoires in COVID-19. TCRdb keeps only in-frame clones here, not all; method: immunoSEQ multiplex PCR. This table holds around 180,000 clones, around 82% found once. The sequencing input was peripheral blood. Every receptor here comes from a woman aged 80 or older with acute or convalescent COVID-19.

The genes are TRBV7-9 and TRBJ2-2; TRBD2 agrees at 10 bases. The trim removed 4 bases at V and 6 bases at J, leaving 5 bases unmatched. The V gene's germline CDR1 is SEHNR and CDR2 FQNEAQ (reference sequence). The CDR3 loop spans 15 amino acids. CDR3 nucleotides: TGTGCCAGCAGCTATCTAGCGGGAGTTCCCGGGGAGCTGTTTTTT. Residues: CASSYLAGVPGELFF.

The V and J genes are TRBV6-5 and TRBJ2-7; 13 bases are shared with TRBD2. From germline, CDR1 is MNHEY and CDR2 SVGAGI. V lost 7 bases, J lost 6 bases, and 6 bases stayed unmatched. The CDR3 totals 14 residues. This chain's CDR3 is CASTTLAGGPEQYF. CDR3 nucleotides: TGTGCCAGCACCACACTAGCGGGAGGGCCCGAGCAGTACTTC.

This rearrangement joins TRBV7-9 to TRBJ2-2, with 8 bases identical to TRBD2. This CDR3 region has 14 residues. Germline lookup yields CDR1 SEHNR and CDR2 FQNEAQ (reference sequence). J was trimmed by 0 bases and V by 6 bases; bases with no gene match: 0. CDR3 loop: CASSSGTNTGELFF. DNA of the CDR3: TGTGCCAGCAGTAGCGGGACGAACACCGGGGAGCTGTTTTTT.